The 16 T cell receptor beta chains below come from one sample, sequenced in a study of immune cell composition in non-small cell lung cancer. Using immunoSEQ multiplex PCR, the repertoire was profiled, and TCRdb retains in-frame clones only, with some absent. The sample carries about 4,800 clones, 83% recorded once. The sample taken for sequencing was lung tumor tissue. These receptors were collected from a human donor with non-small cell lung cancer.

The CDR3 spells CASSFGGQLNEKLFF. The CDR3 bases are TGTGCCAGCAGCTTTGGGGGACAACTGAATGAAAAACTGTTTTTT. This sequence joins TRBV7-2 and TRBJ1-4, with D possibly being TRBD1 (6 bases). V lost 3 bases and J lost 5, with 13 bases in between. From germline, CDR1 is SGHTA and CDR2 FQGNSA. The CDR3 runs to 15 residues.

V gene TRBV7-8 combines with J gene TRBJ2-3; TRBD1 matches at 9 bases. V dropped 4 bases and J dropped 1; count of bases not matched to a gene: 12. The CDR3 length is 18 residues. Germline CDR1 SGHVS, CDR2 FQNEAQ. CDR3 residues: CASSSGQGGSVRTDTQYF. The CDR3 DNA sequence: TGTGCCAGCAGCTCGGGACAGGGAGGGTCAGTACGCACAGATACGCAGTATTTT.

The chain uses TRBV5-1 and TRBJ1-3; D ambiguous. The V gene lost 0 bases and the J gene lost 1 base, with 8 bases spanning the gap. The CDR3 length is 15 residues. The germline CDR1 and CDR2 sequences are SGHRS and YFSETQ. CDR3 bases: TGCGCCAGCAGCTTGGAATGGGGATCTGGAAACACCATATATTTT. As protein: CASSLEWGSGNTIYF.

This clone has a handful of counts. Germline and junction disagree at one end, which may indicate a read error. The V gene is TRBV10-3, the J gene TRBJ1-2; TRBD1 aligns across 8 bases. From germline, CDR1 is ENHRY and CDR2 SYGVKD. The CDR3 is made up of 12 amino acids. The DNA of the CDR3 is TGTGCCATCAGTGATTCACAGGGGGTCACGGACTTC. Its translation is CAISDSQGVTDF.

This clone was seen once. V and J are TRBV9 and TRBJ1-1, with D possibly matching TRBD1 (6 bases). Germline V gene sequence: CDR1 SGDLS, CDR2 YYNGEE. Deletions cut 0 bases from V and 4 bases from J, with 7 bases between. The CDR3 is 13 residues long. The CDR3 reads CASSVEGGTEAFF. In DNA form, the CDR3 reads TGTGCCAGCAGCGTAGAGGGGGGCACTGAAGCTTTCTTT.

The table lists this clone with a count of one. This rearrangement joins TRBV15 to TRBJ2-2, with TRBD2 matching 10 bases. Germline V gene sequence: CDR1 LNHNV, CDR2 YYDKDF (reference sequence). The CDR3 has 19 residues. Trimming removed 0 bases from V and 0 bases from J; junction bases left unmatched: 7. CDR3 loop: CATSRERVAGGPNTGELFF. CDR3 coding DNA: TGTGCCACCAGCAGAGAGAGGGTAGCGGGGGGTCCGAACACCGGGGAGCTGTTTTTT.

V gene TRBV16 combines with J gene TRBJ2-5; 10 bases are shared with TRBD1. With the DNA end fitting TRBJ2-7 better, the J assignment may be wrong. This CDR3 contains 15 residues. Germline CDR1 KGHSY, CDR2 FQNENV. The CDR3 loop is CASSLSGTGDSEQYF. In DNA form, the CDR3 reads TGTGCCAGCAGCCTCAGCGGGACAGGGGATTCCGAGCAGTACTTC.

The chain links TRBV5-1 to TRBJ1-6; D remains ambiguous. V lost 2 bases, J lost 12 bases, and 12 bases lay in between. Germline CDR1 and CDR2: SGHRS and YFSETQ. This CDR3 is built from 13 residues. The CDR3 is CASSFVDRGPLHF. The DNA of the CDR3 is TGCGCCAGCAGCTTCGTGGACCGGGGACCCCTCCACTTT.

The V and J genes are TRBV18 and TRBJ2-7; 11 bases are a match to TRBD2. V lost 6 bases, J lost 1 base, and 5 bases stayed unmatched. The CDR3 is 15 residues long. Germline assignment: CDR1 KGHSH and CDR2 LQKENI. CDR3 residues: CASSPTSGGSYEQYF. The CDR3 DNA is TGTGCCAGCTCTCCCACTAGCGGGGGATCCTACGAGCAGTACTTC.

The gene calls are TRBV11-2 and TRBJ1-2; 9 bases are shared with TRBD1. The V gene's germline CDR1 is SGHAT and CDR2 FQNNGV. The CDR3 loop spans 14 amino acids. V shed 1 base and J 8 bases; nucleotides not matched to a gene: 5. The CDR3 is CASSLAQGAQGYTF. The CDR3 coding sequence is TGTGCCAGCAGCTTAGCACAGGGGGCGCAGGGCTACACCTTC.

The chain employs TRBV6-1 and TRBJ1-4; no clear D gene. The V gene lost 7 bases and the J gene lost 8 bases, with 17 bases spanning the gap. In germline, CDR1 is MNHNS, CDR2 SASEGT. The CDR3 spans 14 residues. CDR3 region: CASTERALNEKLFF. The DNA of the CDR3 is TGTGCCAGCACTGAGCGAGCGCTTAACGAAAAACTGTTTTTT.

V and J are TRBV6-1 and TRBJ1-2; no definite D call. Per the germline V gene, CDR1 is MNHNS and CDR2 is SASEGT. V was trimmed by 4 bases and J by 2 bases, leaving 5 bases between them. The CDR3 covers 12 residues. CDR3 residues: CASSASNYGYTF. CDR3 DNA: TGTGCCAGCAGTGCAAGCAACTATGGCTACACCTTC.

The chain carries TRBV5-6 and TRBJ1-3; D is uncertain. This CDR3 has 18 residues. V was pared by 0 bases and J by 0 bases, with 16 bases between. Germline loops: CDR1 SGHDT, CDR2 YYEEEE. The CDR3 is CASSLAVYGTGSGNTIYF. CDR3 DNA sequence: TGTGCCAGCAGCTTGGCCGTGTACGGAACGGGCTCTGGAAACACCATATATTTT.

CDR3 loop: CASSSGGGYNEQFF. Written as DNA, the CDR3 is TGTGCCAGCAGTAGCGGGGGGGGCTACAATGAGCAGTTCTTC. The rearrangement uses TRBV27 and TRBJ2-1; 10 nucleotides line up with TRBD2. This CDR3 has 14 residues. Trimming at V came to 5 bases and at J to 3 bases, leaving 1 base not matched to a gene. Germline lookup yields CDR1 MNHEY and CDR2 SMNVEV (reference sequence).

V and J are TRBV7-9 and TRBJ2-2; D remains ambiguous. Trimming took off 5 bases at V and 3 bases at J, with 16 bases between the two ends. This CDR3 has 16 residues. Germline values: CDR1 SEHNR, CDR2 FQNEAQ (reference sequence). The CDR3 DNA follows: TGTGCCAGCAGCCCGACGGATGAGGTATACACCGGGGAGCTGTTTTTT. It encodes CASSPTDEVYTGELFF.

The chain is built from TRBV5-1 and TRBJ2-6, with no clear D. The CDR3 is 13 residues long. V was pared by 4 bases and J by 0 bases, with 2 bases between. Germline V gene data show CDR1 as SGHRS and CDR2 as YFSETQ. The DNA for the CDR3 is TGCGCCAGCAGCGACTCTGGGGCCAACGTCCTGACTTTC. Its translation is CASSDSGANVLTF.